Following are 24 T cell receptor beta chains from one sample sequenced in a study of control samples from healthy donors and cancer patients. Data came from immunoSEQ multiplex PCR; TCRdb stores just in-frame clones and leaves some out. The data show 100,000 or so clones, less than 90% seen once. Sequencing used blood. These TCRs come from a woman aged 45 to 65 in good health.

The rearrangement links TRBV7-9 to TRBJ2-5, with 10 bases lining up with TRBD1. Germline CDR1 reads SEHNR; CDR2 reads FQNEAQ (reference sequence). There are 16 residues in the CDR3. The J segment lost 5 bases and the V segment lost 5 bases, leaving 11 bases of the junction unmatched. The CDR3 bases are TGTGCCAGCAGCGTAAGGCCGGGACAGGGGAGGGAGACCCAGTACTTC. Protein sequence: CASSVRPGQGRETQYF. The complete variable domain, with remaining parts taken from reference TRBV7-9 and TRBJ2-5, reads DTGVSQNPRHKITKRGQNVTFRCDPISEHNRLYWYRQTLGQGPEFLTYFQNEAQLEKSRLLSDRFSAERPKGSFSTLEIQRTEQGDSAMYLCASSVRPGQGRETQYFGPGTRLLVL.

V and J are TRBV7-9 and TRBJ2-2; 8 nucleotides line up with TRBD2. From germline, CDR1 is SEHNR and CDR2 FQNEAQ (reference sequence). After removal of 0 bases from V and 5 bases from J, the junction contained 2 bases not matched to a gene. The CDR3 covers 15 residues. This CDR3 is CASSLAGGETGELFF. The CDR3 nucleotides are TGTGCCAGCAGCTTAGCCGGGGGGGAGACCGGGGAGCTGTTTTTT.

In nucleotides, the CDR3 is TGTGCCAGCAGCCAAGAACAGGGGGGGCGTCAGCCCCAGCATTTT. Translation gives CASSQEQGGRQPQHF. The rearrangement links TRBV3-1 (or the pseudogene TRBV3-2) to TRBJ1-5; 8 bases fit TRBD1. The germline CDR1 and CDR2 sequences are LGHDT and YNNKEL (reference sequence). The CDR3 loop spans 15 amino acids. J gave up 6 bases and V 0 bases, and 4 bases lay outside the gene matches.

CDR3 sequence reads: CASRLAGAYEQYF. The CDR3 DNA reads as TGTGCCAGCAGACTAGCGGGGGCCTACGAGCAGTACTTC. The V and J genes are TRBV7-9 and TRBJ2-7; 11 nucleotides line up with TRBD2. The CDR3 totals 13 residues. Looked up from germline, CDR1 is SEHNR and CDR2 is FQNEAQ (reference sequence). Unmatched junction bases numbered 0, after V lost 6 bases and J lost 2 bases.

This sequence joins TRBV11-2 and TRBJ2-1; D call uncertain. The CDR3 covers 13 residues. The V and J ends lost 5 bases and 5 bases respectively, with 10 bases between them. Per germline, CDR1 SGHAT and CDR2 FQNNGV. The CDR3 bases are TGTGCCAGCAGCCAGTGGGTCAACAATGAGCAGTTCTTC. This sequence encodes CASSQWVNNEQFF.

The rearrangement joins TRBV19 to TRBJ1-5; unclear D gene. The V end was cut by 6 bases, the J end by 1 base, with 13 bases between. The CDR3 has 15 residues. Germline V gives CDR1 LNHDA, CDR2 SQIVND (reference sequence). The DNA for the CDR3 is TGTGCCAGTAGCTCTCTGGTTTTAAGCAATCAGCCCCAGCATTTT. Translating gives CASSSLVLSNQPQHF.

V usage is TRBV7-9 and J usage is TRBJ1-4; no definite D call. This CDR3 has 12 amino acids. In germline, CDR1 is SEHNR, CDR2 FQNEAQ (reference sequence). V was pared by 2 bases and J by 10 bases, with 8 bases between. In DNA form, the CDR3 reads TGTGCCAGCAGCTTAAATGTGGGAAAACTGTTTTTT. This codes for CASSLNVGKLFF.

This clone was counted a few times. This chain uses TRBV2 with TRBJ2-7; D possibly uses TRBD1 or TRBD2 (5 bases each). V was trimmed by 6 bases and J by 1 base, leaving 13 bases between them. The length of the CDR3 is 14 residues. CDR1 is SNHLY, CDR2 FYNNEI, per germline. The CDR3 protein is CASSPWDGSYEQYF. The CDR3, as DNA: TGTGCCAGCAGCCCGTGGGACGGTTCCTACGAGCAGTACTTC.

The chain carries TRBV11-2 and TRBJ2-5, with D possibly matching TRBD2 (5 bases). Germline-derived CDR1 and CDR2 are SGHAT and FQNNGV. V shed 5 bases and J shed 4 bases, with 20 bases lying between them. The CDR3 length is 16 residues. For the CDR3, the DNA is TGTGCCAGCAGCCTACTCGCGGGCTTACCTGGAGAGACCCAGTACTTC. The encoded protein is CASSLLAGLPGETQYF.

The chain uses TRBV2 and TRBJ2-2; D tentatively fits TRBD1 or TRBD2 (6 bases each). Trimming took off 8 bases at V and 1 base at J, with 17 bases between the two ends. The CDR3 runs 16 residues. Germline V gene lookup returns CDR1 SNHLY and CDR2 FYNNEI. CDR3 protein: CASCGWGAVNTGELFF. CDR3 DNA sequence: TGTGCCAGCTGTGGGTGGGGGGCCGTGAACACCGGGGAGCTGTTTTTT.

The V call is TRBV7-3, the J call TRBJ2-1, with D uncertain. CDR3 length: 17 amino acids. V was cut by 3 bases and J by 2 bases, with 17 bases left in between. The germline CDR1 and CDR2 sequences are SGHTA and FQGTGA. CDR3 loop: CASSFGRSKGAYNEQFF. The DNA of the CDR3 is TGTGCCAGCAGCTTTGGCAGGTCGAAGGGTGCCTACAATGAGCAGTTCTTC. The complete variable domain, with remaining parts taken from reference TRBV7-3 and TRBJ2-1, reads GAGVSQTPSNKVTEKGKYVELRCDPISGHTALYWYRQSLGQGPEFLIYFQGTGAADDSGLPNDRFFAVRPEGSVSTLKIQRTERGDSAVYLCASSFGRSKGAYNEQFFGPGTRLTVL.

The chain employs TRBV7-2 and TRBJ1-3; D gene ambiguous. CDR1 and CDR2 (germline): SGHTA, FQGNSA. CDR3 length: 16 amino acids. V was cut by 4 bases and J by 0 bases, with 13 bases left in between. The DNA of the CDR3 is TGTGCCAGCAGCTCAAGAGGTAAAGCCTCTGGAAACACCATATATTTT. Translating it yields CASSSRGKASGNTIYF. Using reference TRBV7-2 and TRBJ1-3 for the parts outside the CDR3, the full variable domain is GAGVSQSPSNKVTEKGKDVELRCDPISGHTALYWYRQSLGQGLEFLIYFQGNSAPDKSGLPSDRFSAERTGGSVSTLTIQRTQQEDSAVYLCASSSRGKASGNTIYFGEGSWLTVV.

V gene TRBV9 combines with J gene TRBJ2-2; TRBD1 matches 7 bases. The CDR3 has 16 amino acids. V trimming: 4 bases; J trimming: 3 bases; junction bases outside the gene matches: 9. In germline, CDR1 is SGDLS, CDR2 YYNGEE. The CDR3 coding sequence is TGTGCCAGCAGCCCAGACGGACAGGAGGACACCGGGGAGCTGTTTTTT. It is translated as CASSPDGQEDTGELFF.

The CDR3 loop reads CATSRGDRVNTEAFF. The CDR3 DNA reads TGTGCCACCAGCAGAGGAGACAGGGTGAACACTGAAGCTTTCTTT. The gene calls are TRBV15 and TRBJ1-1, with 7 bases identical to TRBD1. The CDR3 consists of 15 residues. With 1 base clipped from V and 0 bases from J, the junction kept 2 bases outside the gene matches. Germline CDR1 reads LNHNV; CDR2 reads YYDKDF (reference sequence).

This clone has only a few counts. The CDR3 DNA reads as TGCGCCAGCAGCCAGGGGGCTAGCGGGAGGGCCGTAGATACGCAGTATTTT. Protein: CASSQGASGRAVDTQYF. The chain links TRBV4-3 to TRBJ2-3; 12 nucleotides agree with TRBD2. CDR3 length: 17 residues. CDR1 is LGHNA and CDR2 is YSLEER in the germline V gene. Losses at the gene ends were 3 bases for V and 5 bases for J; bases not matched to a gene: 9.

J is TRBJ1-1 and V is TRBV12-3 or TRBV12-4; D call uncertain. The ends were cut back, 4 bases at V and 3 bases at J, with 9 bases in the middle. The CDR3 runs 13 residues. The CDR3 DNA reads TGTGCCAGCAGTTCCCCCATACACACTGAAGCTTTCTTT. Amino acid sequence: CASSSPIHTEAFF.

The chain recombines TRBV27 with TRBJ1-2, with 7 bases lining up with TRBD1. Germline V gives CDR1 MNHEY, CDR2 SMNVEV (reference sequence). The CDR3 spans 14 residues. V shed 6 bases and J 4 bases; nucleotides not matched to a gene: 8. The CDR3 DNA reads TGTGCCAGCAGAAGACAGGGAGCATCCTATGGCTACACCTTC. Translated: CASRRQGASYGYTF.

The chain couples TRBV11-2 to TRBJ2-7; 10 bases fit TRBD2. The CDR3 is made up of 17 amino acids. V lost 0 bases, J lost 2 bases, and 7 bases stayed unmatched. In germline, CDR1 is SGHAT, CDR2 FQNNGV. The chain's CDR3 is CASSLELLAGLAYEQYF. CDR3 nucleotide sequence: TGTGCCAGCAGCTTAGAACTACTAGCGGGGTTAGCCTACGAGCAGTACTTC.

This clone was observed a single time. J is TRBJ1-2 and V is TRBV19; D is uncertain. Per the germline V gene, CDR1 is LNHDA and CDR2 is SQIVND (reference sequence). Deletions cut 7 bases from V and 9 bases from J, with 18 bases between. The CDR3 has 13 residues. The DNA of the CDR3 is TGTGCCAGTACTATGTCGGATTCAGATCGCTACACCTTC. It translates to CASTMSDSDRYTF. Variable domain in full (rest from reference TRBV19 and TRBJ1-2): DGGITQSPKYLFRKEGQNVTLSCEQNLNHDAMYWYRQDPGQGLRLIYYSQIVNDFQKGDIAEGYSVSREKKESFPLTVTSAQKNPTAFYLCASTMSDSDRYTFGSGTRLTVV.

V usage is TRBV15 and J usage is TRBJ1-4, with a weak D call TRBD1 (5 bases). Germline CDR1 LNHNV, CDR2 YYDKDF (reference sequence). This CDR3 comprises 14 residues. Trimming pared 0 bases from V and 8 bases from J, leaving 10 bases between. This chain's CDR3 is CATSRDGGWEKLFF. Here the CDR3 DNA reads TGTGCCACCAGCAGAGATGGGGGTTGGGAAAAACTGTTTTTT.

This chain connects TRBV28 to TRBJ1-2; 9 nucleotides align to TRBD1. V lost 5 bases to trimming and J lost 4 bases; unmatched junction nucleotides: 5. From germline, CDR1 is MDHEN and CDR2 SYDVKM. The CDR3 covers 14 residues. Here the CDR3 DNA reads TGTGCCAGCAGTGCCGGGACAGGGTCCTATGGCTACACCTTC. It specifies CASSAGTGSYGYTF.

This rearrangement joins TRBV18 to TRBJ2-5; TRBD1 agrees at 10 bases. The CDR3 has 14 amino acids. V dropped 6 bases and J dropped 4; count of bases not matched to a gene: 5. Germline V gene data show CDR1 as KGHSH and CDR2 as LQKENI. The CDR3 is CASSTGGGSETQYF. The CDR3 nucleotides are TGTGCCAGCTCGACAGGGGGCGGCTCAGAGACCCAGTACTTC.

The V call is TRBV19, the J call TRBJ1-1; no clear D. Germline values: CDR1 LNHDA, CDR2 SQIVND (reference sequence). This CDR3 region has 14 residues. Between the trimmed V and J ends, which lost 5 bases and 1 base, there was a span of 11 bases. The CDR3 reads CASSGRGGNTEAFF. The CDR3 DNA reads TGTGCCAGTAGTGGCCGAGGCGGGAACACTGAAGCTTTCTTT.

The rearrangement joins TRBV20-1 to TRBJ2-3, with 12 bases lining up with TRBD1. The CDR3 is 14 residues long. Germline CDR1 and CDR2: DFQATT and SNEGSKA (reference sequence). V dropped 3 bases and J dropped 5; count of bases not matched to a gene: 3. CDR3 coding DNA: TGCAGTGCTAGTGGGACAGGGGGCATAGATACGCAGTATTTT. It encodes CSASGTGGIDTQYF.